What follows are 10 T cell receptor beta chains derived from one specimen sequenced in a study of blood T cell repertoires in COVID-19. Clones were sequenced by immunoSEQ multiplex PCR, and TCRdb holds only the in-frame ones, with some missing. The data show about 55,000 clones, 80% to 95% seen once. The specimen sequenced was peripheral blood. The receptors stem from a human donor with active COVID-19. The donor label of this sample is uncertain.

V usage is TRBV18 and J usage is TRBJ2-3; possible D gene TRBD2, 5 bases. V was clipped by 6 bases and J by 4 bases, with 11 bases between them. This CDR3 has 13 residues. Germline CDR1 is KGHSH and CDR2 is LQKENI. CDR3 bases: TGTGCCAGCTCCCCAGCTAGCCCAGATACGCAGTATTTT. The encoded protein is CASSPASPDTQYF.

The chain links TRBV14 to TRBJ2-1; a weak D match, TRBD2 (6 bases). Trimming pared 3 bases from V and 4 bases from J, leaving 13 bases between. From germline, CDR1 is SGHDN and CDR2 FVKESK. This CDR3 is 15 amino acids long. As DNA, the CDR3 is TGTGCCAGCAGCCATCCGGCGGGGCGGTACAATGAGCAGTTCTTC. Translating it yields CASSHPAGRYNEQFF.

CDR3 nucleotide sequence: TGTGCCAGCAGCCGGCGCGGGGAAGAGACCCAGTACTTC. Translation gives CASSRRGEETQYF. This chain uses TRBV3-1 (or the pseudogene TRBV3-2) with TRBJ2-5; possible D gene TRBD2, 6 bases. V gave up 4 bases and J gave up 3 bases, with 9 bases separating them. The CDR3 is 13 amino acids. Germline CDR1 reads LGHDT; CDR2 reads YNNKEL (reference sequence).

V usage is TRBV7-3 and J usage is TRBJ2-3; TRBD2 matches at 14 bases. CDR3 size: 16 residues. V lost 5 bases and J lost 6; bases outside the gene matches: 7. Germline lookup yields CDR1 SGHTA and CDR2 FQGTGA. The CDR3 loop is CASSLKGTSGGDTQYF. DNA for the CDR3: TGTGCCAGCAGCCTAAAGGGGACTAGCGGGGGCGATACGCAGTATTTT.

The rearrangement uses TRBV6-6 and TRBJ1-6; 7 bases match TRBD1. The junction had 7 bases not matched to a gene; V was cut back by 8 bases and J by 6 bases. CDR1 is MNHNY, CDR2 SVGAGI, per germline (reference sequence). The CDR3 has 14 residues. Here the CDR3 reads CASGRTGLNSPLHF. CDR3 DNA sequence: TGTGCCAGCGGCCGGACAGGACTTAATTCACCCCTCCACTTT.

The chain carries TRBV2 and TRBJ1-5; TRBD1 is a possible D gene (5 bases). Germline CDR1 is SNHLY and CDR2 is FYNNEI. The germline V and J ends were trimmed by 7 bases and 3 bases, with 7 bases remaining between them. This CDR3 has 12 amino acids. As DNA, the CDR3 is TGTGCCAGCAAGGGGCCCAATCAGCCCCAGCATTTT. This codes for CASKGPNQPQHF. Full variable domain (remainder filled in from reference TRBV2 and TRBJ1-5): EPEVTQTPSHQVTQMGQEVILRCVPISNHLYFYWYRQILGQKVEFLVSFYNNEISEKSEIFDDQFSVERPDGSNFTLKIRSTKLEDSAMYFCASKGPNQPQHFGDGTRLSIL.

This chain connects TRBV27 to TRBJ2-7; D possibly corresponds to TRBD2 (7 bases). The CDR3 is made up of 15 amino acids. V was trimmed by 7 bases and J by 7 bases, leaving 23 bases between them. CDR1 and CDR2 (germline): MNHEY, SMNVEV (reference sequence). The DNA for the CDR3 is TGTGCCAGCACCGAATTGTCTAGGGGGGGAGGGGAGCAGTACTTC. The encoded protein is CASTELSRGGGEQYF.

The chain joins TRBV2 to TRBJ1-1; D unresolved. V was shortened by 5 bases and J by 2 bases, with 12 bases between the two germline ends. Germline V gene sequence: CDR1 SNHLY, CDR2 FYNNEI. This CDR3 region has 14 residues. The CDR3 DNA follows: TGTGCCAGCAGTAAATGGGCCAGCAACACTGAAGCTTTCTTT. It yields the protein CASSKWASNTEAFF.

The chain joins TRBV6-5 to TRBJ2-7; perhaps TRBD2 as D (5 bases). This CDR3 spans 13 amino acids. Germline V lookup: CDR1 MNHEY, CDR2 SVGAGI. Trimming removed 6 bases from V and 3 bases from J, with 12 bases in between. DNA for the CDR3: TGTGCCAGCAGCCGGGGTGAGGGCTACGAGCAGTACGTC. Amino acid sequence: CASSRGEGYEQYV.

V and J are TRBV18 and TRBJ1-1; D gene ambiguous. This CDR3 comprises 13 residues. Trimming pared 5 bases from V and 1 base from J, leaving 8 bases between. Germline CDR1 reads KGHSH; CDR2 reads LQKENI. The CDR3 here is CASSLAPNTEAFF. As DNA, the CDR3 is TGTGCCAGCTCATTAGCCCCGAACACTGAAGCTTTCTTT.